These 22 T cell receptor beta chains came from one sample sequenced in a study of T cell repertoires in cytomegalovirus infection. TCRdb re-called the reads with MiXCR, one entry per CDR3 protein. The sample lists hundreds of thousands of distinct CDR3 sequences; around a third were seen once. No antigen is known for these receptors. The specimen comprised cultured PBMCs, sampled from culture after CMV antigen stimulation. The receptors derive from a human donor in good health (CMV status not recorded). Some clones in this sample may be carry-over from other donors' samples.

A few counts support this clonotype. V usage is TRBV12-5 and J usage is TRBJ2-6; 7 nucleotides match TRBD1. V lost 9 bases, J lost 3 bases, and 14 bases stayed unmatched. Per the germline V gene, CDR1 is LGHNT and CDR2 is FRNRAP. The CDR3 has 17 amino acids. CDR3 sequence (DNA): TGTGCTAGCTCGCCCACCTTGACAGGGTTTGGGGCCAACGTCCTGACTTTC. Translation gives CASSPTLTGFGANVLTF. The full variable domain, its missing parts supplied by reference TRBV12-5 and TRBJ2-6, is DARVTQTPRHKVTEMGQEVTMRCQPILGHNTVFWYRQTMMQGLELLAYFRNRAPLDDSGMPKDRFSAEMPDATLATLKIQPSEPRDSAVYFCASSPTLTGFGANVLTFGAGSRLTVL.

This clonotype has just one count. This chain joins TRBV5-6 and TRBJ1-5; D gene uncertain. Trimming shortened V by 4 bases and J by 0 bases, and 11 bases separated the two germline ends. CDR3 length equals 15 residues. CDR1 and CDR2 (germline): SGHDT, YYEEEE. CDR3 sequence reads: CASSPMGDSNQPQHF. Here the CDR3 DNA reads TGTGCCAGCAGCCCCATGGGAGATAGCAATCAGCCCCAGCATTTT.

This clonotype was recorded a few times. The chain couples TRBV27 to TRBJ1-1; D not resolved. In germline, CDR1 is MNHEY, CDR2 SMNVEV (reference sequence). The CDR3 sequence is 14 residues long. Trimming left V 2 bases short and J 7 bases short, with 14 bases between. The CDR3 protein is CASSLTRRDGEAFF. The CDR3, as DNA: TGTGCCAGCAGTTTAACCCGCCGTGACGGTGAAGCTTTCTTT.

The J gene is TRBJ2-7, the V gene TRBV7-2; TRBD2 matches 7 bases. The CDR3 consists of 15 residues. V gave up 5 bases and J gave up 1 base; unmatched junction bases: 8. Germline loops: CDR1 SGHTA, CDR2 FQGNSA. This CDR3 is CASSRRLAGSYEQYF. CDR3 bases: TGTGCCAGCAGCCGTCGACTAGCAGGATCCTACGAGCAGTACTTC.

The CDR3 region has the DNA TGTGCCACCAAGGGGTTACCCTCCTACGAGCAGTACTTC. It encodes CATKGLPSYEQYF. The chain links TRBV15 to TRBJ2-7, with D possibly matching TRBD1 (5 bases). Trimming removed 7 bases from V and 0 bases from J, with 10 bases in between. The CDR3 loop spans 13 amino acids. Germline V gene sequence: CDR1 LNHNV, CDR2 YYDKDF (reference sequence).

This chain links TRBV7-2 with TRBJ2-3; a possible D gene is TRBD2 (5 bases). Germline V gene lookup returns CDR1 SGHTA and CDR2 FQGNSA. Trimming removed 3 bases from V and 4 bases from J, with 14 bases in between. CDR3 length: 15 residues. In DNA, the CDR3 is TGTGCCAGCAGCTTGCTAGGGAGTGGCGCAGATACGCAGTATTTT. Its translation: CASSLLGSGADTQYF. Drawing the rest from reference TRBV7-2 and TRBJ2-3, the complete variable domain is GAGVSQSPSNKVTEKGKDVELRCDPISGHTALYWYRQSLGQGLEFLIYFQGNSAPDKSGLPSDRFSAERTGGSVSTLTIQRTQQEDSAVYLCASSLLGSGADTQYFGPGTRLTVL.

This clonotype has only a few counts. The chain recombines TRBV11-2 with TRBJ1-2; weak D call: TRBD1 (5 bases). The V end was cut by 2 bases, the J end by 4 bases, with 8 bases between. Germline lookup yields CDR1 SGHAT and CDR2 FQNNGV. This CDR3 has 13 residues. This CDR3 reads CASSLSGRYGYTF. As DNA, the CDR3 is TGTGCCAGCAGCTTATCAGGGCGCTATGGCTACACCTTC.

The chain employs TRBV28 and TRBJ1-4; D possibly corresponds to TRBD1 (5 bases). The germline V and J ends were trimmed by 4 bases and 0 bases, with 15 bases remaining between them. The CDR3 contains 17 residues. In germline, CDR1 is MDHEN, CDR2 SYDVKM. Written as DNA, the CDR3 is TGTGCCAGCAGTTATTCGAGGAGGGGTGCAACTAATGAAAAACTGTTTTTT. Residues: CASSYSRRGATNEKLFF.

J is TRBJ1-5 and V is TRBV4-3, with D perhaps matching TRBD1 (5 bases). The CDR3 length is 15 residues. Germline-derived CDR1 and CDR2 are LGHNA and YSLEER. V shed 0 bases and J shed 5 bases, with 11 bases lying between them. The CDR3 DNA is TGCGCCAGCAGCCAAGAGGCCGGGACCGATCAGCCCCAGCATTTT. Translated: CASSQEAGTDQPQHF.

This clonotype was recorded a few times. CDR3 residues: CASRDLARRLRQPQHF. The DNA for the CDR3 is TGTGCCAGCAGGGACCTTGCGAGGCGGTTGCGACAGCCCCAGCATTTT. J is TRBJ1-5 and V is TRBV6-1, with D unclear. This CDR3 has 16 residues. Trimming removed 6 bases at V and 7 bases at J, with 22 bases between. Looked up from germline, CDR1 is MNHNS and CDR2 is SASEGT.

This clonotype appeared a few times. The chain has TRBV12-3 or TRBV12-4 and TRBJ1-3; D call uncertain. Trimming removed 5 bases at V and 3 bases at J, with 20 bases between. The CDR3 has 17 amino acids. The DNA of the CDR3 is TGTGCCAGCAGTCTCGGGCGGATGGAAAGAGTTGGAAACACCATATATTTT. Its protein is CASSLGRMERVGNTIYF.

There are many counts of this clonotype. This chain uses TRBV7-2 with TRBJ2-7, with D hard to call. This CDR3 is built from 15 residues. Germline CDR1 SGHTA, CDR2 FQGNSA. Trimming pared 1 base from V and 1 base from J, leaving 11 bases between. CDR3 nucleotides: TGTGCCAGCAGCTTAGAGGTACTAACGTCCTACGAGCAGTACTTC. This translates into CASSLEVLTSYEQYF.

This clonotype was counted between two and nine times. The V call is TRBV10-3, the J call TRBJ2-3, with D unresolved. Germline V gene lookup returns CDR1 ENHRY and CDR2 SYGVKD. The CDR3 has 14 residues. Trimming took off 3 bases at V and 3 bases at J, with 10 bases between the two ends. The CDR3 sequence is CAISEQSQTDTQYF. CDR3 DNA sequence: TGTGCCATCAGTGAACAGTCGCAGACAGATACGCAGTATTTT.

Concerning this clonotype itself: One base away lies a much larger clone, so this may be a sequencing read error. J is TRBJ2-5 and V is TRBV7-8, with D maybe TRBD2 (5 bases). This CDR3 is built from 15 residues. Per the germline V gene, CDR1 is SGHVS and CDR2 is FQNEAQ. The CDR3 region has the DNA TGTGCCAGCAGCTTAGCTTTGCTACTAGGAGAGACCCAGCACTTC. It encodes CASSLALLLGETQHF.

The chain links TRBV11-2 to TRBJ1-1; D gene ambiguous. The CDR3 is made up of 14 amino acids. The V end was cut by 5 bases, the J end by 1 base, with 11 bases between. Germline values: CDR1 SGHAT, CDR2 FQNNGV. In nucleotides, the CDR3 is TGTGCCAGCAGCCCCCCGTGGAGGAACACTGAAGCTTTCTTT. Its protein is CASSPPWRNTEAFF.

J is TRBJ2-1 and V is TRBV7-8; D is undetermined. Germline V CDR1 and CDR2: SGHVS, FQNEAQ. The CDR3 is made up of 16 amino acids. The ends were cut back, 0 bases at V and 8 bases at J, with 17 bases in the middle. The CDR3, as DNA: TGTGCCAGCAGCTTAGCTACCGGTGAACGTAGGGATGAGCAGTTCTTC. It codes for CASSLATGERRDEQFF.

This clonotype was counted a few times. The J gene is TRBJ2-3, the V gene TRBV10-3; 8 positions match TRBD2. Germline trimming cut 8 bases from V and 5 bases from J; bases unmatched to any gene: 6. Looked up from germline, CDR1 is ENHRY and CDR2 is SYGVKD. The CDR3 runs 13 residues. CDR3 DNA: TGTGCCATCCGAAGCGGGAGCGAAGATACGCAGTATTTT. Its translation: CAIRSGSEDTQYF.

This clonotype showed up just a few times. The CDR3 region is CASSQTDRVQHGYTF. As DNA, the CDR3 is TGCGCCAGCAGCCAGACAGACAGGGTGCAACATGGCTACACCTTC. The chain links TRBV4-1 to TRBJ1-2, with 7 bases aligning to TRBD1. Germline CDR1 is MGHRA and CDR2 is YSYEKL. The V segment lost 3 bases and the J segment 6 bases; nucleotides outside the gene matches: 10. The CDR3 totals 15 residues.

The V and J genes are TRBV12-3 or TRBV12-4 and TRBJ2-7, with 9 bases aligning to TRBD1. Trimming removed 7 bases from V and 2 bases from J; junction bases left unmatched: 9. The CDR3 length is 15 residues. The CDR3 DNA reads as TGTGCCAGCAAACGGGGACAGGGTGAGGCCTACGAGCAGTACTTC. Its translation: CASKRGQGEAYEQYF.

The rearrangement links TRBV7-2 to TRBJ2-7, with 12 bases aligning to TRBD2. Germline values: CDR1 SGHTA, CDR2 FQGNSA. With V trimmed by 3 bases and J by 7 bases, 7 bases remained unmatched. The CDR3 has 15 amino acids. CDR3 DNA: TGTGCCAGCAGCTTGGCTAGCGGGGGGGTGGGGGAGCAGTACTTC. Encoded protein: CASSLASGGVGEQYF.

The rearrangement joins TRBV20-1 to TRBJ2-5; TRBD1 aligns across 10 bases. From germline, CDR1 is DFQATT and CDR2 SNEGSKA (reference sequence). The CDR3 is 15 residues long. With 7 bases clipped from V and 3 bases from J, the junction kept 11 bases outside the gene matches. In DNA form, the CDR3 reads TGCAGTGTCACACAAGGGACAGGGGATGAAGAGACCCAGTACTTC. This sequence encodes CSVTQGTGDEETQYF.

The chain couples TRBV29-1 to TRBJ2-1; D is uncertain. V was pared by 1 base and J by 9 bases, with 4 bases between. The CDR3 spans 10 residues. CDR1 is SQVTM, CDR2 ANQGSEA, per germline. The CDR3 region is CSVEGTEQFF. The CDR3 nucleotides are TGCAGCGTTGAAGGTACTGAGCAGTTCTTC.